Sequencing of this T cell receptor (beta chain) was carried out in a study of T cell responses to AZD1222 COVID-19 vaccine. Whole-study results and caveats: Samples come after the peak T cell response, not at day 14. Only six or seven AZD1222 recipients tested seropositive at baseline. Clonal diversity was possibly underestimated, and white British individuals and females predominated among donors.

Remarks on this clone: Its antigen is not identified.

Clones were sequenced by immunoSEQ multiplex PCR, and TCRdb holds only the in-frame ones, with some missing. In the table there are about 140,000 clones, 80% to 95% of which are singletons. This CDR3 contains 12 residues. The V gene lost 10 bases and the J gene lost 7 bases, with 14 bases spanning the gap. Germline lookup yields CDR1 MNHEY and CDR2 SVGAGI. The rearrangement links TRBV6-5 to TRBJ1-5; D gene uncertain. The clonotype comes from an adult in good health. This sample comprised peripheral blood, obtained on day 0 of AZD1222 vaccination. CDR3 loop: CATRPLEQPQHF. Written as DNA, the CDR3 is TGTGCCACCCGGCCCCTCGAACAGCCCCAGCATTTT.